This T cell receptor (beta chain) was found in a study of regulatory T cells in long-lasting Graves disease. General observations from the study: The number of shared public clonotypes was higher in persistent patients (around 2,700) than new patients (more than 850). Repertoires from persistent disease leaned toward TRBV28, TRBJ1-2 and TRBJ2-5. Small sample size may have lowered accuracy.

Details on this clonotype: Its specificity is not known.

This CDR3 spans 15 amino acids. The V and J ends lost 1 base and 13 bases respectively, with 17 bases between them. Germline V gene sequence: CDR1 SGHTA, CDR2 FQGNSA. As for time point: persistent/refractory GD, antithyroid drugs over 5 years with positive TRAb. PBMC RNA was the source of the TCR library. iRepertoire HTBI primers and Arm-PCR of CDR3 regions built TCR beta libraries. MiXCR was run by TCRdb on the multiplex PCR reads, yielding one entry per CDR3 protein. The repertoire includes some 280,000 distinct CDR3 sequences, around 20% of them detected once, and more than 50% sits in the top ten.

The V call is TRBV7-2, the J call TRBJ1-6; D remains unclear. The receptor's source is a female donor with Graves disease. The sample consisted of peripheral blood mononuclear cells (PBMCs), taken when the disease was refractory, from a patient treated with antithyroid drugs. The DNA of the CDR3 is TGTGCCAGCAGCTTAGTCAGTCAATCCTTTCAGCCCCTCCACTTT. This encodes CASSLVSQSFQPLHF.